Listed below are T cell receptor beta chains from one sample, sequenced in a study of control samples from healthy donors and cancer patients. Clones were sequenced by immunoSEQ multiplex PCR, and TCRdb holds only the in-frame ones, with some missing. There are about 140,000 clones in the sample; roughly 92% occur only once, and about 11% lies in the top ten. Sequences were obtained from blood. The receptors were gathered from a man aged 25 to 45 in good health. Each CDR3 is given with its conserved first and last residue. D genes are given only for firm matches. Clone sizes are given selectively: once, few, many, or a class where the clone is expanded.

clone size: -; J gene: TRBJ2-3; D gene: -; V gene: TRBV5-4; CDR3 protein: CASSFSPHNTQYF; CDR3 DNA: TGTGCCAGCAGCTTCAGTCCCCATAATACGCAGTATTTT
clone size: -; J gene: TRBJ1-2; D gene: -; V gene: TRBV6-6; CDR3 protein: CASSLRALDYGYTF; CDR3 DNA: TGTGCCAGCAGCCTCAGGGCTCTGGACTATGGCTACACCTTC
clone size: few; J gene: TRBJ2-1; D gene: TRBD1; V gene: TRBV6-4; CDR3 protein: CASSRTGEYNEQFF; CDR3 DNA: TGTGCCAGCAGTCGGACAGGGGAGTACAATGAGCAGTTCTTC
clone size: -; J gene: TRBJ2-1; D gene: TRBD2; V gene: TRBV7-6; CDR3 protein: CASSPIAGVSEQFF; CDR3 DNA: TGTGCCAGCAGCCCGATAGCGGGAGTGAGTGAGCAGTTCTTC
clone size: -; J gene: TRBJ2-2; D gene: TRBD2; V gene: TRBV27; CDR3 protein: CASLAVNTGELFF; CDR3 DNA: TGTGCCAGCCTAGCGGTGAACACCGGGGAGCTGTTTTTT
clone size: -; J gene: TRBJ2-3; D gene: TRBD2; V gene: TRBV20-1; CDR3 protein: CSASRSTSGYYTDTQYF; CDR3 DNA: TGCAGTGCTAGTCGGTCTACTAGCGGGTATTACACAGATACGCAGTATTTT
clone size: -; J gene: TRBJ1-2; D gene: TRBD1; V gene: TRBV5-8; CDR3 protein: CASSLAPGTGERYGYTF; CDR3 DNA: TGTGCCAGCAGCTTGGCCCCTGGGACAGGGGAGCGCTATGGCTACACCTTC
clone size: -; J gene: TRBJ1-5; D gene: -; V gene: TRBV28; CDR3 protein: CATKTTASNQPQHF; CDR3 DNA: TGTGCCACCAAAACGACAGCTAGCAATCAGCCCCAGCATTTT
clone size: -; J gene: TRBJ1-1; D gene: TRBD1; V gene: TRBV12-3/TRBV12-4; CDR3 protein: CASRSTGGTEAFF; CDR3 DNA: TGTGCCAGCAGGTCGACAGGGGGCACTGAAGCTTTCTTT
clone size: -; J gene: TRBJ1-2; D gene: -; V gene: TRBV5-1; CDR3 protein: CASSSGDHGYPNYGYTF; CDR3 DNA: TGCGCCAGCAGCTCGGGAGATCACGGATACCCTAACTATGGCTACACCTTC
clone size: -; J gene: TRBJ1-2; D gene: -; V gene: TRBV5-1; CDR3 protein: CASSLRPEGSNYGYTF; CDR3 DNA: TGCGCCAGCAGCTTGAGGCCAGAGGGCTCCAACTATGGCTACACCTTC
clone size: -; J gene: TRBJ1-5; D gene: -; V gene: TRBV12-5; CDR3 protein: CASGLVLGRLDQPQHF; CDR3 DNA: TGTGCTAGTGGTTTGGTTCTTGGCAGGCTCGACCAGCCCCAGCATTTT
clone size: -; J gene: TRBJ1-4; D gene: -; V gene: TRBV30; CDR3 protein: CACEGRGPTNEKLFF; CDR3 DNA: TGTGCCTGCGAGGGGCGGGGGCCAACTAATGAAAAACTGTTTTTT
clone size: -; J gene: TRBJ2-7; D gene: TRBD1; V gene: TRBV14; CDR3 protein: CASSPATGTGSYEQYF; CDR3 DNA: TGTGCCAGCAGCCCCGCAACCGGGACAGGGAGCTACGAGCAGTACTTC
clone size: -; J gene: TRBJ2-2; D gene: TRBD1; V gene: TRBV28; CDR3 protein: CASSQRQGNTGELFF; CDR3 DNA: TGTGCCAGCAGTCAGAGACAGGGTAACACCGGGGAGCTGTTTTTT
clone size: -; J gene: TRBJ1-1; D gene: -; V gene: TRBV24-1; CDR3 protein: CATSDLNTEAFF; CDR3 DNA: TGTGCCACCAGTGATCTAAACACTGAAGCTTTCTTT
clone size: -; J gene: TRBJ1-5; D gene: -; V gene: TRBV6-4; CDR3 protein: CASSEQGNNQPQHF; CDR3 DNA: TGTGCCAGCAGCGAACAGGGTAACAATCAGCCCCAGCATTTT
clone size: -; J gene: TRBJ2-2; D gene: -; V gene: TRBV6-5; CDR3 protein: CASRPNIRFTGELFF; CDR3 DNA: TGTGCCAGCCGCCCTAATATACGGTTCACCGGGGAGCTGTTTTTT
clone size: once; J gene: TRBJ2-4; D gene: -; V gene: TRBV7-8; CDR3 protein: CASSLGRAPLAKNIQYF; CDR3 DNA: TGTGCCAGCAGCTTAGGACGAGCCCCCTTAGCCAAAAACATTCAGTACTTC
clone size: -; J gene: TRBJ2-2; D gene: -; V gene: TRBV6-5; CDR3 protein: CASSRPFRDTGELFF; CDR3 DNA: TGTGCCAGCTCAAGACCCTTCAGGGACACCGGGGAGCTGTTTTTT
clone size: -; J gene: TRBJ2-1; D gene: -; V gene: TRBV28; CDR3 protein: CASSLDSLGTQQFF; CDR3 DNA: TGTGCCAGCAGTTTGGACAGTCTCGGGACCCAGCAGTTCTTC
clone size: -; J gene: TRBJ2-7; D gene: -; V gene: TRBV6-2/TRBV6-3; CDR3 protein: CASSRSGPSYEQYF; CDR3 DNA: TGTGCCAGCAGCCGTAGCGGCCCCTCCTACGAGCAGTACTTC
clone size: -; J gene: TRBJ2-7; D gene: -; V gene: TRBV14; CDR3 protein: CASSQTPAVGQYF; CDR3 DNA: TGTGCCAGCAGCCAGACGCCAGCGGTTGGGCAGTACTTC
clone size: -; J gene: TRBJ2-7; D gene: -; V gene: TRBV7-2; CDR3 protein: CASSLVVSGTYSPYEQYF; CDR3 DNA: TGTGCCAGCAGCTTAGTTGTGTCAGGGACCTACTCCCCCTACGAGCAGTACTTC
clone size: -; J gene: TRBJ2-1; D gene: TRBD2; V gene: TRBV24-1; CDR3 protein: CATSVLVRTSGTRDYNEQFF; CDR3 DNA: TGTGCCACCAGTGTCCTAGTCAGGACTAGCGGGACCCGAGACTACAATGAGCAGTTCTTC
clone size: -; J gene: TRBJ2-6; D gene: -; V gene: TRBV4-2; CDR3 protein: CASTQSWGKGANVLTF; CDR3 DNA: TGTGCCAGCACCCAAAGTTGGGGGAAAGGGGCCAACGTCCTGACTTTC
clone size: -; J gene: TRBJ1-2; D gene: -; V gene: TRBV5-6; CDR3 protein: CASSPTDRPFYGYTF; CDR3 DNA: TGTGCCAGCAGCCCTACCGACAGGCCTTTCTATGGCTACACCTTC
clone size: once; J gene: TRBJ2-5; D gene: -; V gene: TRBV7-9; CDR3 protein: CASSLDGYPGTQYF; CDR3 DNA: TGTGCCAGCAGCTTGGATGGGTACCCGGGGACCCAGTACTTC
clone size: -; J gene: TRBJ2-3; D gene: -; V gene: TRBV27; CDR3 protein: CASSFRRGTQYF; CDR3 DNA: TGTGCCAGCAGTTTTAGACGGGGTACGCAGTATTTT
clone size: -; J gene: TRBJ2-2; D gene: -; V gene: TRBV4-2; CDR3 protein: CASSQVGRGEGTGELFF; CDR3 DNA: TGTGCCAGCAGCCAAGTGGGAAGGGGAGAAGGGACCGGGGAGCTGTTTTTT
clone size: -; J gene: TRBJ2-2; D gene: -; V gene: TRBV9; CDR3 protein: CASSVALGYTGELFF; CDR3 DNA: TGTGCCAGCAGCGTAGCTCTAGGGTACACCGGGGAGCTGTTTTTT
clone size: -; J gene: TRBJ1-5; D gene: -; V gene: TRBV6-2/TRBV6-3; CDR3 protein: CASSLPLRQPQHF; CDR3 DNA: TGTGCCAGCAGTTTACCCCTTAGACAGCCCCAGCATTTT
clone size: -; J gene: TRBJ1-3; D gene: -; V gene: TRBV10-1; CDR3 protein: CASSGSTGNTIYF; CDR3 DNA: TGCGCCAGCAGTGGATCGACTGGAAACACCATATATTTT
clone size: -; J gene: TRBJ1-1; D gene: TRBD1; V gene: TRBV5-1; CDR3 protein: CASTLGDRDTTEAFF; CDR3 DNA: TGCGCCAGCACTTTGGGGGACAGGGATACCACTGAAGCTTTCTTT
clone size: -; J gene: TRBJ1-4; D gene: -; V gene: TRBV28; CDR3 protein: CASSRPHMNEKLFF; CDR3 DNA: TGTGCCAGCAGTAGGCCTCACATGAATGAAAAACTGTTTTTT
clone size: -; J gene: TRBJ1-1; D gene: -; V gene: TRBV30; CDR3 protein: CAWSTPTGLGSSEAFF; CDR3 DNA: TGTGCCTGGAGTACCCCTACGGGACTTGGGAGTAGTGAAGCTTTCTTT
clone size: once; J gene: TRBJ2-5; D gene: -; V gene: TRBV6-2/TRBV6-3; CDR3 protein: CASSYLGAQETQYF; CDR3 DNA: TGTGCCAGCAGTTACCTAGGCGCCCAAGAGACCCAGTACTTC
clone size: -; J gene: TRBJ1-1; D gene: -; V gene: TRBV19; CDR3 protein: CASSMGLIGNTEAFF; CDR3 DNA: TGTGCCAGTAGTATGGGCCTTATAGGGAACACTGAAGCTTTCTTT
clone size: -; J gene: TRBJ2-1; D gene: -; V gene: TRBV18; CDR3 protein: CASTTFGSGNEQFF; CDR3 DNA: TGTGCCAGCACCACTTTCGGGTCTGGCAATGAGCAGTTCTTC
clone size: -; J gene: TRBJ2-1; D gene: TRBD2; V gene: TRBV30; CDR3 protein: CAWSVGLGGSRNEQFF; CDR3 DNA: TGTGCCTGGAGTGTAGGATTGGGAGGGTCTCGAAATGAGCAGTTCTTC
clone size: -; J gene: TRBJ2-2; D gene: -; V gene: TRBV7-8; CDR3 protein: CASSLVWGNTGELFF; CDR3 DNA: TGTGCCAGCAGCTTAGTATGGGGGAACACCGGGGAGCTGTTTTTT
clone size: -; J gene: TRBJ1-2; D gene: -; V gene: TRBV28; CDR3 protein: CASSLTLPTFLGYTF; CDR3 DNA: TGTGCCAGCAGTCTCACTCTCCCCACCTTTCTAGGCTACACCTTC
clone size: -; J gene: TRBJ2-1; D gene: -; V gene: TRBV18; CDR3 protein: CASSPSVDNEQFF; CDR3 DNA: TGTGCCAGCTCACCATCTGTAGACAATGAGCAGTTCTTC
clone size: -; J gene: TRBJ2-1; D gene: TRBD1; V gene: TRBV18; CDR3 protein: CASSPNLPGQGLWQFF; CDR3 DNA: TGTGCCAGCTCACCTAACCTACCGGGACAGGGGCTATGGCAGTTCTTC
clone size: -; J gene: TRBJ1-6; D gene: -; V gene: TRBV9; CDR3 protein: CASNPGGVNSPLHF; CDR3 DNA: TGTGCCAGCAACCCGGGGGGGGTAAATTCACCCCTCCACTTT
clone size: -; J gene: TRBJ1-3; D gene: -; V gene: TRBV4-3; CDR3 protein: CASSQEIVLQGSGNTIYF; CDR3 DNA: TGCGCCAGCAGCCAAGAAATAGTCCTCCAGGGCTCTGGAAACACCATATATTTT
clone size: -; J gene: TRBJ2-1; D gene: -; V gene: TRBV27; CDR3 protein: CASSLKSFGTPQYNEQFF; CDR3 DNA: TGTGCCAGCAGTTTAAAGAGCTTCGGGACTCCACAGTACAATGAGCAGTTCTTC
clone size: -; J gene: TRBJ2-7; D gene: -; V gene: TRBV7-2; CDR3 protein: CASSLSAGPSYEQYF; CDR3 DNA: TGTGCCAGCAGCTTAAGCGCAGGGCCATCCTACGAGCAGTACTTC
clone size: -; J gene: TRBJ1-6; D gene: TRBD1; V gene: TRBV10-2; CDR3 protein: CASGSTGGNSPLHF; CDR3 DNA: TGCGCCAGCGGATCGACAGGGGGTAATTCACCCCTCCACTTT
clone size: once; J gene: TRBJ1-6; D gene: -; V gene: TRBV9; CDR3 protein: CASSVGISYNSPLHF; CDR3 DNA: TGTGCCAGCAGCGTAGGTATCTCCTATAATTCACCCCTCCACTTT
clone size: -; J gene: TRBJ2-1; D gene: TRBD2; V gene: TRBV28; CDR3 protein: CASSLTSGSEQFF; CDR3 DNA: TGTGCCAGCAGTTTAACTAGCGGCTCGGAGCAGTTCTTC
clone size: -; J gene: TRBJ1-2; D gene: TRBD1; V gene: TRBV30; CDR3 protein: CAWRKQGGYGYTF; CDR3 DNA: TGTGCCTGGAGAAAACAGGGGGGCTATGGCTACACCTTC
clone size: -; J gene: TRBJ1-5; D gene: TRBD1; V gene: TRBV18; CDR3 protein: CASSLGDRENQPQHF; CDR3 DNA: TGTGCCAGCTCTCTCGGGGACAGGGAAAATCAGCCCCAGCATTTT
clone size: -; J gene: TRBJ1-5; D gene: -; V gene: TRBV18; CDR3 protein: CASSPGFGNQPQHF; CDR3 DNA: TGTGCCAGCTCACCAGGGTTTGGCAATCAGCCCCAGCATTTT
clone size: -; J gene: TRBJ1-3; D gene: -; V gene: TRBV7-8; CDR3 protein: CASSLALWGPGNTIYF; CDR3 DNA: TGTGCCAGCAGCTTAGCGCTCTGGGGGCCTGGAAACACCATATATTTT